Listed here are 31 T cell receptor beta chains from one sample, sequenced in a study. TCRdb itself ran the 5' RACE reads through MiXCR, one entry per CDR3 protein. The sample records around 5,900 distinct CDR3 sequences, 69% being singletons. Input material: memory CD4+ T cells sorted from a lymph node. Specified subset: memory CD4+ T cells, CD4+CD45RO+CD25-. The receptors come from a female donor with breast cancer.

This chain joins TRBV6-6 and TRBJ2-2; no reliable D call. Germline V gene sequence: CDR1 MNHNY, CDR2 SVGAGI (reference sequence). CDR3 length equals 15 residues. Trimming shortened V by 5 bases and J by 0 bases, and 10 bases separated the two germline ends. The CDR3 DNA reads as TGTGCCAGCAGTGGAATGGATTCGAACACCGGGGAGCTGTTTTTT. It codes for CASSGMDSNTGELFF.

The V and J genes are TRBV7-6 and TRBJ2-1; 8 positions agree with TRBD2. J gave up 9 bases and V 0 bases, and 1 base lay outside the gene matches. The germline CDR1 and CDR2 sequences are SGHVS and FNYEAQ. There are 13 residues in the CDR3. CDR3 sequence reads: CASSLALAAEQFF. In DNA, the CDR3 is TGTGCCAGCAGCTTAGCACTAGCGGCTGAGCAGTTCTTC. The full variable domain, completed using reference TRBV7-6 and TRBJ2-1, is GAGVSQSPRYKVTKRGQDVALRCDPISGHVSLYWYRQALGQGPEFLTYFNYEAQQDKSGLPNDRFSAERPEGSISTLTIQRTEQRDSAMYRCASSLALAAEQFFGPGTRLTVL.

The DNA of the CDR3 is TGTGCCAGCAGCTTATCTTTTGGTACAGGACGAATCCAAGAGACCCAGTACTTC. Translation gives CASSLSFGTGRIQETQYF. The genes are TRBV11-2 and TRBJ2-5; TRBD1 might be the D (5 bases). The germline gives CDR1 SGHAT, CDR2 FQNNGV. The CDR3 has 18 amino acids. V was pared by 2 bases and J by 1 base, with 20 bases between.

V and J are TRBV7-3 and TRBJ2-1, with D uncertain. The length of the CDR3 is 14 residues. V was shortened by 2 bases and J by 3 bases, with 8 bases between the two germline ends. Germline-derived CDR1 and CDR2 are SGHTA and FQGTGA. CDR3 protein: CASSLGFRYNEQFF. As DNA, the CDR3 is TGTGCCAGCAGCTTAGGGTTTCGCTACAATGAGCAGTTCTTC.

Written as DNA, the CDR3 is TGCAGTGCTACGACGGGACCCCTCAATGAGCAGTTCTTC. It encodes CSATTGPLNEQFF. J is TRBJ2-1 and V is TRBV20-1; D could derive from TRBD1 or TRBD2 (5 bases each). This CDR3 has 13 residues. CDR1 is DFQATT and CDR2 is SNEGSKA in the germline V gene (reference sequence). V was pared by 4 bases and J by 6 bases, with 13 bases between.

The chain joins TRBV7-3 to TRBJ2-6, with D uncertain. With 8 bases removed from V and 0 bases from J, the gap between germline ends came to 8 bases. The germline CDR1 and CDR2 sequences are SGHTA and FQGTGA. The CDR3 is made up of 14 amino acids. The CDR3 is CASSSNSGANVLTF. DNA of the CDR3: TGTGCCAGCTCCTCTAACTCTGGGGCCAACGTCCTGACTTTC.

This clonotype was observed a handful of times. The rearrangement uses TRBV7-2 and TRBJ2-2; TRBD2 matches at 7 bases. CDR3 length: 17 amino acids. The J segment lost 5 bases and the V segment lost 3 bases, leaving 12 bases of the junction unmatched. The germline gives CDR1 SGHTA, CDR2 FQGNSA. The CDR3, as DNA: TGTGCCAGCAGCTTCTCAAGACTAGCCGAGTTGACCGGGGAGCTGTTTTTT. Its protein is CASSFSRLAELTGELFF.

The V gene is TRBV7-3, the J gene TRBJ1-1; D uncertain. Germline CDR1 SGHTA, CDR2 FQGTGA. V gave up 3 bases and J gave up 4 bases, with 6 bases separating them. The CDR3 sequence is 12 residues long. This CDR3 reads CASSFYGTEAFF. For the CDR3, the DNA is TGTGCCAGCAGCTTTTACGGCACTGAAGCTTTCTTT.

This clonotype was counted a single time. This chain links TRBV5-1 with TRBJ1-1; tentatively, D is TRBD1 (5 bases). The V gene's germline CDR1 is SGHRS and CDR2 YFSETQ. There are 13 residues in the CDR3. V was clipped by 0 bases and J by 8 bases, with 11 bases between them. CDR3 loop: CASSLGTGAEAFF. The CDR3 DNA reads TGCGCCAGCAGCTTGGGAACAGGCGCCGAAGCTTTCTTT.

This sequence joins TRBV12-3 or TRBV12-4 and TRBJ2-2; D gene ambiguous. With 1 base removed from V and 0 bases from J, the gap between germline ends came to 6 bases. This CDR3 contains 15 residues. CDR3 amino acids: CASSLGRPNTGELFF. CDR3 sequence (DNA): TGTGCCAGCAGTTTAGGGCGGCCGAACACCGGGGAGCTGTTTTTT.

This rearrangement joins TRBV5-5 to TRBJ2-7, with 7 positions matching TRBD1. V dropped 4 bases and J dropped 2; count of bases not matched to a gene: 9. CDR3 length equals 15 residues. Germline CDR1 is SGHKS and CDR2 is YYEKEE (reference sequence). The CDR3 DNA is TGTGCCAGCAGCACGCGGACAGGAAGTACCTACGAGCAGTACTTC. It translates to CASSTRTGSTYEQYF.

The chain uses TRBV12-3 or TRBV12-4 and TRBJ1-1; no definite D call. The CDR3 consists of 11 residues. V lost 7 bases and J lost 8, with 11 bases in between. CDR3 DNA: TGTGCCAGCACCACAACAGAGGAAGCTTTCTTT. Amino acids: CASTTTEEAFF.

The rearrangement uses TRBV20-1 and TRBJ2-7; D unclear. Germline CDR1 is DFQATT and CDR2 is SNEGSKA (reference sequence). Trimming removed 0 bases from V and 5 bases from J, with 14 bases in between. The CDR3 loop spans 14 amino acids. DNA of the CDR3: TGCAGTGCTAGAGATAGCCCCGAAAAGGACGAGCAGTACTTC. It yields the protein CSARDSPEKDEQYF.

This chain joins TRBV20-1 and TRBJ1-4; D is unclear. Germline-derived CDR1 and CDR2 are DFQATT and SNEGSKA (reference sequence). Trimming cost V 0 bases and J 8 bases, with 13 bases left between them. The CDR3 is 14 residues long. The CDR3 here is CSAREGAGYEKLFF. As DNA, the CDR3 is TGCAGTGCTAGAGAGGGAGCAGGTTACGAAAAACTGTTTTTT.

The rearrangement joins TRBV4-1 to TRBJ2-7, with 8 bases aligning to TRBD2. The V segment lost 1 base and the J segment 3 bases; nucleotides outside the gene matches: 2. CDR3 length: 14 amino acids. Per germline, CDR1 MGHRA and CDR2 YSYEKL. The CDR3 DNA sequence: TGCGCCAGCAGCCAAGGGCTAGCGGGCTACGAGCAGTACTTC. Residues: CASSQGLAGYEQYF.

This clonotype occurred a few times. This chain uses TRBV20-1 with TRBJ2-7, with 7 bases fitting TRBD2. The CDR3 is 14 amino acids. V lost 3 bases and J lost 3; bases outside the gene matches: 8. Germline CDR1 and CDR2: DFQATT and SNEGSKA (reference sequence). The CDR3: CSASSFGGSYEQYF. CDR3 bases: TGCAGTGCTAGTTCGTTTGGCGGGAGCTACGAGCAGTACTTC.

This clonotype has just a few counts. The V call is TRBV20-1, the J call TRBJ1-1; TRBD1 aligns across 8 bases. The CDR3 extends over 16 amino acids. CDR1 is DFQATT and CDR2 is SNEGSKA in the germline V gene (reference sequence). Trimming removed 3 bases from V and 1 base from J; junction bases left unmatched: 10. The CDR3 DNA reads TGCAGTGCTAGCCCCGGACAGGGCCGGTGGAACACTGAAGCTTTCTTT. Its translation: CSASPGQGRWNTEAFF.

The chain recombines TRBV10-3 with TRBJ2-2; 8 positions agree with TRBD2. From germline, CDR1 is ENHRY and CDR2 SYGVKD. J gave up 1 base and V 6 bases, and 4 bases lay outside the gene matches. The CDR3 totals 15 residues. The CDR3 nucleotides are TGTGCCATCAGGGGGACTAGGATGAACACCGGGGAGCTGTTTTTT. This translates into CAIRGTRMNTGELFF.

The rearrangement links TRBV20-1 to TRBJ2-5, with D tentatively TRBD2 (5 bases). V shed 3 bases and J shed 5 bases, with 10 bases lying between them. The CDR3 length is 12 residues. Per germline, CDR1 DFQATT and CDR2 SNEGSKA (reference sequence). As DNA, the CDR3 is TGCAGTGCTAGGCCCCCGGGGGAGACCCAGTACTTC. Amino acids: CSARPPGETQYF.

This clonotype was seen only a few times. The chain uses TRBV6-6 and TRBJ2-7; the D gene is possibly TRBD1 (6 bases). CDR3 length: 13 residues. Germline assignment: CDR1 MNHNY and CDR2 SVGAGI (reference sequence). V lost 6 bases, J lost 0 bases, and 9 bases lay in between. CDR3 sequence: CASSRDISYEQYF. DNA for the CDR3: TGTGCCAGCAGCCGGGACATCTCCTACGAGCAGTACTTC.

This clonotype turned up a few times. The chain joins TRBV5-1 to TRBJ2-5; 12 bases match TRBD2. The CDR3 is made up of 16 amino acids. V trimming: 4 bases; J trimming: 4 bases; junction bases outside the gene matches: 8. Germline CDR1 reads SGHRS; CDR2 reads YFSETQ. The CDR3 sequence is CASSATGTSGLETQYF. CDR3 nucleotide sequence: TGCGCCAGCAGCGCAACCGGGACTAGCGGGTTAGAGACCCAGTACTTC.

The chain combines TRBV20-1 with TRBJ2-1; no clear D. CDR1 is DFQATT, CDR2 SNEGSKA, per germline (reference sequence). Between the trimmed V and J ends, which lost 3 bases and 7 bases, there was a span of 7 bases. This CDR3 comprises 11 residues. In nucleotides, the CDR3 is TGCAGTGCTAGCCTAACGAATGAGCAGTTCTTC. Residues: CSASLTNEQFF.

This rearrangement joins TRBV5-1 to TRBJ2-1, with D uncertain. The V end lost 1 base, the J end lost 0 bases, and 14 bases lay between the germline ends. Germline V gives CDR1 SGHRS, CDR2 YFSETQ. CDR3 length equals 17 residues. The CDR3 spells CASSLTNLGSSYNEQFF. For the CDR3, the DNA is TGCGCCAGCAGCTTGACCAACTTGGGCAGCTCCTACAATGAGCAGTTCTTC.

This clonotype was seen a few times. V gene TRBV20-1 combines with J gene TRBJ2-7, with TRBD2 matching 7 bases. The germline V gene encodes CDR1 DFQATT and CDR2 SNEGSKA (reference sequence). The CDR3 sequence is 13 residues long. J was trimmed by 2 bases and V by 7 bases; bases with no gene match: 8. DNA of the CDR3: TGCAGTGGGGAGCGGGACCAAACCTACGAGCAGTACTTC. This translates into CSGERDQTYEQYF.

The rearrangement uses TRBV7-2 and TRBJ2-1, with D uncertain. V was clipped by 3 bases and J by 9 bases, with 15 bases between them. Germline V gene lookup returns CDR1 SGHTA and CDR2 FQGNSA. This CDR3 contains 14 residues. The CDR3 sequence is CASSLGSGWVEQFF. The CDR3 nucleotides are TGTGCCAGCAGCTTGGGCTCAGGTTGGGTTGAGCAGTTCTTC.

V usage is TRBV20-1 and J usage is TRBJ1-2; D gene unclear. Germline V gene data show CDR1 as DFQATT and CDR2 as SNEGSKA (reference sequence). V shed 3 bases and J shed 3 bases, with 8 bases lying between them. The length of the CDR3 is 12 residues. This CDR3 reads CSASRPDYGYTF. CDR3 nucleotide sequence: TGCAGTGCTAGTAGGCCCGACTATGGCTACACCTTC.

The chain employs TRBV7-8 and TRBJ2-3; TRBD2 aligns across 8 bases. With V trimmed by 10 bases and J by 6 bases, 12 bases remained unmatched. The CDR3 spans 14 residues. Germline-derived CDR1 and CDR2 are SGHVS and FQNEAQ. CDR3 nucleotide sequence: TGTGCCACCCGCTCGGGACTAGGGGCGGATACGCAGTATTTT. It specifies CATRSGLGADTQYF.

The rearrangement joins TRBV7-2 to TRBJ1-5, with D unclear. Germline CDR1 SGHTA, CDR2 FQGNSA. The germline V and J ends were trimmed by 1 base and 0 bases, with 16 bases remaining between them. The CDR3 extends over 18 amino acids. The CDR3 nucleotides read TGTGCCAGCAGCTTAGTTTGGCAGAAGGTTAATAGCAATCAGCCCCAGCATTTT. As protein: CASSLVWQKVNSNQPQHF.

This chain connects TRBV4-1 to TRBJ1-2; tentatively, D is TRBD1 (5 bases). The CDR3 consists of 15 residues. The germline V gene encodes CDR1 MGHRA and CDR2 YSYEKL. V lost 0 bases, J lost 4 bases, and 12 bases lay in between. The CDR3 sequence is CASSQDQDSLYGYTF. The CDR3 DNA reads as TGCGCCAGCAGCCAAGATCAAGACAGCCTCTATGGCTACACCTTC.

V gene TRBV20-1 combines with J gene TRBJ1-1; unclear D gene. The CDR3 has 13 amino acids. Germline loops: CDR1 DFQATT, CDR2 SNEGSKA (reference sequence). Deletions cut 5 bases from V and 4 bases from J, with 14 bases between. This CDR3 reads CSALLGRSTEAFF. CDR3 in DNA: TGCAGTGCTCTCCTCGGGCGGAGCACTGAAGCTTTCTTT.

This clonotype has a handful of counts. The CDR3 DNA reads TGTGCCAGCTCAACCGGGACAATGAATTCTGGAAACACCATATATTTT. Its protein is CASSTGTMNSGNTIYF. The chain couples TRBV18 to TRBJ1-3, with D perhaps TRBD1 (6 bases). V gave up 5 bases and J gave up 1 base, with 15 bases separating them. Germline CDR1 reads KGHSH; CDR2 reads LQKENI. This CDR3 is 16 amino acids long.